The clone carrying this T cell receptor (beta chain) showed up many times. TCRdb reprocessed the RT-PCR reads with MiXCR, giving one entry per CDR3 protein. The repertoire holds about 570,000 distinct CDR3 sequences, with 11% as singletons. This entry comes from a study of response to subunit inactivated influenza vaccine. The CDR3 spans 15 residues. The V gene's germline CDR1 is SGHTA and CDR2 FQGNSA. The V gene lost 3 bases and the J gene lost 2 bases, with 10 bases spanning the gap. A further study also used this sample, focusing on T cells expressing NK-cell markers. That study adds: TCR beta cDNA was made by 5'RACE template switching with UMIs. There were seven HCMV-seropositive donors and one seronegative donor among the eight sequenced.

This clonotype was sampled from a man over 45 who received an inactivated influenza vaccine. The specimen was PBMCs from blood, collected on the day of vaccination. The chain has TRBV7-2 and TRBJ2-2; TRBD2 is a possible D gene (5 bases). DNA of the CDR3: TGTGCCAGCAGCTTCACTAGTAGTAACACCGGGGAGCTGTTTTTT. Amino acids: CASSFTSSNTGELFF.